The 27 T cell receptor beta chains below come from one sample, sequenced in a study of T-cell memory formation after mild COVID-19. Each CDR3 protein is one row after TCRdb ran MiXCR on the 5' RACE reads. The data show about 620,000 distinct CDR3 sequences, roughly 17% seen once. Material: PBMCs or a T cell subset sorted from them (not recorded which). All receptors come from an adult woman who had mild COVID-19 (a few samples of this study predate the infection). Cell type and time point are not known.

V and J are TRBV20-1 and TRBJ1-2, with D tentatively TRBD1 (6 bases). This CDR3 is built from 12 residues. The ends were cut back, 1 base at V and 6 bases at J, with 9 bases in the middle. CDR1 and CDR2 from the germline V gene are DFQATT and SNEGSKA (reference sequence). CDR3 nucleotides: TGCAGTGCTAGAGTCAGGGGTCATGGCTACACCTTC. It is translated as CSARVRGHGYTF.

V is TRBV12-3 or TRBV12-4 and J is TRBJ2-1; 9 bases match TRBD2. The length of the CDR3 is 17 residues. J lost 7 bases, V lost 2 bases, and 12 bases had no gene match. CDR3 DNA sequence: TGTGCCAGCAGTTTATTCGGTCCTGCGGGGGGGCAGAATGAGCAGTTCTTC. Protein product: CASSLFGPAGGQNEQFF.

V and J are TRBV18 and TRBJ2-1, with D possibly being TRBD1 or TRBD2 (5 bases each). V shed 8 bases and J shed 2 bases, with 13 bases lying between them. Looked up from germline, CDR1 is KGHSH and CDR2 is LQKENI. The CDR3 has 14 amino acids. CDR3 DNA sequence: TGTGCCAGCACGAGGGACCCCACCTACAATGAGCAGTTCTTC. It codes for CASTRDPTYNEQFF.

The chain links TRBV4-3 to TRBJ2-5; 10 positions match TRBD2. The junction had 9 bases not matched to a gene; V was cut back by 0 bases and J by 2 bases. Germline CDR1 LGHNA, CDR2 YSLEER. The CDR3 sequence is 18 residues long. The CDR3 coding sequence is TGCGCCAGCAGCCAAGAGGCCCCGTCTAGCGGGAGACAAGAGACCCAGTACTTC. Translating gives CASSQEAPSSGRQETQYF.

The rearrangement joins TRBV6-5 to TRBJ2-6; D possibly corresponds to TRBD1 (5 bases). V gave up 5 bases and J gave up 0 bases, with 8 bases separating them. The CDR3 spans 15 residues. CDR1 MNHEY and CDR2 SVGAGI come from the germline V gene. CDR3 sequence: CASSHQGSGANVLTF. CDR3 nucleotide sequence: TGTGCCAGCAGTCACCAGGGCTCTGGGGCCAACGTCCTGACTTTC.

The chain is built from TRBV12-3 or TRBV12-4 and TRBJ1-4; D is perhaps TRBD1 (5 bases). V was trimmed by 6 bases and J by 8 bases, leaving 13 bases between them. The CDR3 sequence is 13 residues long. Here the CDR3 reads CASRLGHSEKLFF. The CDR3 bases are TGTGCCAGCAGGCTCGGACACAGCGAAAAACTGTTTTTT.

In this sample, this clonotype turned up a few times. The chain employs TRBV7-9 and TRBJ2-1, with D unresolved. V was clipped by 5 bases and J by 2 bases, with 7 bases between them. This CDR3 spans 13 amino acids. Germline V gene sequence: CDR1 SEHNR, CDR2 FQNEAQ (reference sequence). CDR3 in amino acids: CASSRPTYNEQFF. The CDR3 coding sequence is TGTGCCAGCAGCCGACCCACCTACAATGAGCAGTTCTTC.

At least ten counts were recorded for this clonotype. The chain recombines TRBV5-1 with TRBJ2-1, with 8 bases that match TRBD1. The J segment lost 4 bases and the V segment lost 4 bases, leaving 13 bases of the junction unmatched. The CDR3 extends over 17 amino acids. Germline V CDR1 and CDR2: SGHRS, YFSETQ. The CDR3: CASSTGPQGAGYNEQFF. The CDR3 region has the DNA TGCGCCAGCAGCACAGGCCCTCAGGGGGCCGGTTACAATGAGCAGTTCTTC.

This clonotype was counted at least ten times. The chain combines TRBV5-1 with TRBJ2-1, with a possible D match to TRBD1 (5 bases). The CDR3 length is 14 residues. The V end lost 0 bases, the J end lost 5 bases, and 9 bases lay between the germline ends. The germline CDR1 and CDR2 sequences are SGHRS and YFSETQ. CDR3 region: CASSLAHRNNEQFF. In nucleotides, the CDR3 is TGCGCCAGCAGCTTGGCCCACAGGAACAATGAGCAGTTCTTC.

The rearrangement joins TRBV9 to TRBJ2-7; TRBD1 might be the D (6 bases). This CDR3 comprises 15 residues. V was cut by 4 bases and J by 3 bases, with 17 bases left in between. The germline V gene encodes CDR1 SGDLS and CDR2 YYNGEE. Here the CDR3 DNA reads TGTGCCAGCAGCCCCCGACAGGACGGAGGCTACGAGCAGTACTTC. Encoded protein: CASSPRQDGGYEQYF.

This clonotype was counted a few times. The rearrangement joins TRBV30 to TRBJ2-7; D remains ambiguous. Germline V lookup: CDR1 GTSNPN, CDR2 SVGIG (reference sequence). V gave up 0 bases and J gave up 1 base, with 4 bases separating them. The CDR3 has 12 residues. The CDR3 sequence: CAWSVASYEQYF. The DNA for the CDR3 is TGTGCCTGGAGTGTGGCTTCCTACGAGCAGTACTTC.

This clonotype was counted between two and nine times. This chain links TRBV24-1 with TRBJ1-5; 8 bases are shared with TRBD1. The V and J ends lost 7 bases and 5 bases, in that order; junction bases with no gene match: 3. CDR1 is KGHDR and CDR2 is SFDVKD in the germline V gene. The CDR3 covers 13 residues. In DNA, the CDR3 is TGTGCCACCAGCGACAGGGGCGATCAGCCCCAGCATTTT. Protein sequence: CATSDRGDQPQHF.

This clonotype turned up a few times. The chain's CDR3 is CSARVLGRVRDRETQYF. CDR3 nucleotides: TGCAGTGCTAGAGTTTTGGGCAGGGTGAGGGACCGAGAGACCCAGTACTTC. The V call is TRBV20-1, the J call TRBJ2-5; perhaps D is TRBD1 or TRBD2 (5 bases each). The CDR3 is made up of 17 amino acids. The V gene lost 1 base and the J gene lost 4 bases, with 22 bases spanning the gap. The germline CDR1 and CDR2 sequences are DFQATT and SNEGSKA (reference sequence).

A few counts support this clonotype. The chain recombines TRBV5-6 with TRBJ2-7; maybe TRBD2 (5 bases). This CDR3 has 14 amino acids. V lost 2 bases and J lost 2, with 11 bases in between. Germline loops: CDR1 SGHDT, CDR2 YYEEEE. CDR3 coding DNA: TGTGCCAGCAGCTTTACTAGTAACGCCTACGAGCAGTACTTC. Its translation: CASSFTSNAYEQYF.

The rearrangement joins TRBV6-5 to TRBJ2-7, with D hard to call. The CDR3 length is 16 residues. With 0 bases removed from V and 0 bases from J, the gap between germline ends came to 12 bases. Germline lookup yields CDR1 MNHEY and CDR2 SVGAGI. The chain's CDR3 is CASSYSYRQSSYEQYF. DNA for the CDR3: TGTGCCAGCAGTTACTCGTACCGCCAAAGCTCCTACGAGCAGTACTTC.

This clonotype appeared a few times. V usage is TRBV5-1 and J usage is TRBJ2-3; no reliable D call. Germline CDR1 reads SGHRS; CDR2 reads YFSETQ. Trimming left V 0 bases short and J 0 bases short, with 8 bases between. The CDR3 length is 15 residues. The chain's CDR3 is CASSLGTPSTDTQYF. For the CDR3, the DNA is TGCGCCAGCAGCTTGGGAACACCCAGCACAGATACGCAGTATTTT. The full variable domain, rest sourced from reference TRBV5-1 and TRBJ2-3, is KAGVTQTPRYLIKTRGQQVTLSCSPISGHRSVSWYQQTPGQGLQFLFEYFSETQRNKGNFPGRFSGRQFSNSRSEMNVSTLELGDSALYLCASSLGTPSTDTQYFGPGTRLTVL.

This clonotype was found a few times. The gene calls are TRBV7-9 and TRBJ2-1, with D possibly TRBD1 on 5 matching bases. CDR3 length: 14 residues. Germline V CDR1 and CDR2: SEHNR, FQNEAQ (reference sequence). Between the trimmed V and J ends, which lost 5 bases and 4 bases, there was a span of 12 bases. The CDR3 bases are TGTGCCAGCAGCAAACGAACAGGTTACAATGAGCAGTTCTTC. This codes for CASSKRTGYNEQFF. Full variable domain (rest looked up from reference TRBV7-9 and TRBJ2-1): DTGVSQNPRHKITKRGQNVTFRCDPISEHNRLYWYRQTLGQGPEFLTYFQNEAQLEKSRLLSDRFSAERPKGSFSTLEIQRTEQGDSAMYLCASSKRTGYNEQFFGPGTRLTVL.

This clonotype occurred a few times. The CDR3 nucleotides are TGTGCCAGCAGCTTAACGGGACTAGCGGAGAAAGACTACAATGAGCAGTTCTTC. This encodes CASSLTGLAEKDYNEQFF. The chain links TRBV7-3 to TRBJ2-1, with 11 bases matching TRBD2. The J segment lost 3 bases and the V segment lost 0 bases, leaving 7 bases of the junction unmatched. Germline values: CDR1 SGHTA, CDR2 FQGTGA. This CDR3 has 18 amino acids. The complete variable domain, with remaining parts taken from reference TRBV7-3 and TRBJ2-1, reads GAGVSQTPSNKVTEKGKYVELRCDPISGHTALYWYRQSLGQGPEFLIYFQGTGAADDSGLPNDRFFAVRPEGSVSTLKIQRTERGDSAVYLCASSLTGLAEKDYNEQFFGPGTRLTVL.

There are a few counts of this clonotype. In nucleotides, the CDR3 is TGTGCCACCAGTGATTCGATAGTTCACGGGGGACCAAGGCAAAATTCACCCCTCCACTTT. It codes for CATSDSIVHGGPRQNSPLHF. The chain carries TRBV24-1 and TRBJ1-6, with a tentative D call TRBD1 (5 bases). From germline, CDR1 is KGHDR and CDR2 SFDVKD. The CDR3 spans 20 residues. Trimming cost V 2 bases and J 7 bases, with 26 bases left between them.

In DNA form, the CDR3 reads TGTGCCAGCAGCCCCAGGGTTGCCTACGAGCAGTACTTC. It specifies CASSPRVAYEQYF. V and J are TRBV7-2 and TRBJ2-7; D perhaps matches TRBD1 (5 bases). The germline V gene encodes CDR1 SGHTA and CDR2 FQGNSA. The CDR3 covers 13 residues. V was pared by 5 bases and J by 2 bases, with 10 bases between.

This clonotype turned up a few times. The CDR3 nucleotides are TGTGCCAGCAGCCGTTCGGCCTGGGGGAGCTACGAGCAGTACTTC. Protein sequence: CASSRSAWGSYEQYF. The V gene is TRBV6-2 or TRBV6-3, the J gene TRBJ2-7; D possibly uses TRBD1 or TRBD2 (5 bases each). Trimming removed 6 bases at V and 3 bases at J, with 18 bases between. Germline V CDR1 and CDR2: MNHEY, SVGEGT. This CDR3 has 15 amino acids.

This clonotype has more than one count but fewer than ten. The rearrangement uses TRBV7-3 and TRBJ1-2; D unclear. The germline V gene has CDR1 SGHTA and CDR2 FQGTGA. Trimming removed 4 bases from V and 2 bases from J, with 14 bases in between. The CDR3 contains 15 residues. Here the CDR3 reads CASSSDPDGNYGYTF. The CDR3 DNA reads TGTGCCAGCAGCTCCGACCCCGACGGGAACTATGGCTACACCTTC. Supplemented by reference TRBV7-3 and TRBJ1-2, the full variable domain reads GAGVSQTPSNKVTEKGKYVELRCDPISGHTALYWYRQSLGQGPEFLIYFQGTGAADDSGLPNDRFFAVRPEGSVSTLKIQRTERGDSAVYLCASSSDPDGNYGYTFGSGTRLTVV.

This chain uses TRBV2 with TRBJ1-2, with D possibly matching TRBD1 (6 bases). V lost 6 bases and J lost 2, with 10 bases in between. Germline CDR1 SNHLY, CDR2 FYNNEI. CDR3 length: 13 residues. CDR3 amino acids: CASRDRRNYGYTF. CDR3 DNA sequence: TGTGCCAGCAGGGACAGAAGAAACTATGGCTACACCTTC.

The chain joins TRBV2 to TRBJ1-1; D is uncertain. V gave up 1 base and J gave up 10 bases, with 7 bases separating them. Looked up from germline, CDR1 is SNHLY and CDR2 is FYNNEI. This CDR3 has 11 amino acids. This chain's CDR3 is CASSEEGIAFF. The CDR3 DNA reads TGTGCCAGCAGTGAAGAGGGTATAGCTTTCTTT.

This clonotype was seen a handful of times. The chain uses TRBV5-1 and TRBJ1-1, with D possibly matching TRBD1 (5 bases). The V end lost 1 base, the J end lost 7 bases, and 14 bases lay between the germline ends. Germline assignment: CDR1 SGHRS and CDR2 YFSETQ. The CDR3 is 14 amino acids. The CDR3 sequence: CASSLRGARGEAFF. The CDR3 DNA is TGCGCCAGCAGCTTGCGAGGGGCTAGGGGTGAAGCTTTCTTT.

CDR3 sequence (DNA): TGCGCCAGCAGTGAGTCGAATTATCAGCCCCAGCATTTT. Amino acids: CASSESNYQPQHF. This chain connects TRBV10-2 to TRBJ1-5; D unresolved. From germline, CDR1 is WSHSY and CDR2 SAAADI. V was pared by 0 bases and J by 5 bases, with 5 bases between. The CDR3 extends over 13 amino acids.

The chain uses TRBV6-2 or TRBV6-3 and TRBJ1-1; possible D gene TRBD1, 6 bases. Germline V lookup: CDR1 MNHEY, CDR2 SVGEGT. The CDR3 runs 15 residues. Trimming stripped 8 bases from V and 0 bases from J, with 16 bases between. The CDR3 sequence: CASGKNRALNTEAFF. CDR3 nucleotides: TGTGCCAGCGGCAAGAACAGGGCCTTGAACACTGAAGCTTTCTTT.